The next 6 T cell receptor beta chains were all read from a single sample in a study of blood T cell repertoires in COVID-19. TCRdb's copy holds only in-frame clones and misses some; the assay was immunoSEQ multiplex PCR. Of 63,000 or so clones listed, 80% to 85% are singletons. The sequenced material came from peripheral blood. These receptors were taken from a human donor in a cohort sampled during active COVID-19.

This clone was recorded once. V gene TRBV28 combines with J gene TRBJ1-3; weak D call: TRBD1 (5 bases). The CDR3 consists of 14 residues. The V end lost 2 bases, the J end lost 3 bases, and 8 bases lay between the germline ends. CDR1 MDHEN and CDR2 SYDVKM come from the germline V gene. CDR3 DNA sequence: TGTGCCAGCAGTTTAAAGGGGAATGGAAACACCATATATTTT. Encoded protein: CASSLKGNGNTIYF.

V is TRBV28 and J is TRBJ2-5; the match to TRBD1 covers 7 bases. The CDR3 consists of 16 residues. Germline V lookup: CDR1 MDHEN, CDR2 SYDVKM. V gave up 4 bases and J gave up 4 bases; unmatched junction bases: 12. CDR3 in DNA: TGTGCCAGCAGTTCCCAACTCACAGGGGCCGGAGAGACCCAGTACTTC. It yields the protein CASSSQLTGAGETQYF.

The chain has TRBV4-3 and TRBJ2-1; 10 bases are a match to TRBD2. The CDR3 covers 15 residues. Trimming at V came to 4 bases and at J to 9 bases, leaving 9 bases not matched to a gene. Germline V gene data show CDR1 as LGHNA and CDR2 as YSLEER. The CDR3 loop reads CASSPSGRARVEQFF. The DNA for the CDR3 is TGCGCCAGCAGCCCGAGCGGGAGGGCCCGGGTTGAGCAGTTCTTC.

This clone was observed many times. The chain combines TRBV28 with TRBJ1-3; the D is unclear. Germline V CDR1 and CDR2: MDHEN, SYDVKM. Trimming pared 2 bases from V and 6 bases from J, leaving 2 bases between. The CDR3 covers 11 residues. The CDR3 DNA is TGTGCCAGCAGTTTACAAAACACCATATATTTT. This gives the protein CASSLQNTIYF.

This clone was observed a handful of times. The rearrangement links TRBV7-3 to TRBJ1-2; D may be TRBD1 (5 bases). Germline assignment: CDR1 SGHTA and CDR2 FQGTGA. This CDR3 has 13 residues. Trimming removed 1 base at V and 8 bases at J, with 11 bases between. CDR3 sequence: CASSLKWGEGYTF. The CDR3 region has the DNA TGTGCCAGCAGCTTAAAATGGGGGGAAGGCTACACCTTC.

The sample holds a few counts of this clone. The chain employs TRBV4-1 and TRBJ1-4; weak D call: TRBD1 (6 bases). This CDR3 has 15 residues. V was clipped by 1 base and J by 14 bases, with 20 bases between them. Germline lookup yields CDR1 MGHRA and CDR2 YSYEKL. The DNA for the CDR3 is TGCGCCAGCAGCCAAGCCGGGACACCCAGGGGATACCTGTTTTTT. Translation: CASSQAGTPRGYLFF.